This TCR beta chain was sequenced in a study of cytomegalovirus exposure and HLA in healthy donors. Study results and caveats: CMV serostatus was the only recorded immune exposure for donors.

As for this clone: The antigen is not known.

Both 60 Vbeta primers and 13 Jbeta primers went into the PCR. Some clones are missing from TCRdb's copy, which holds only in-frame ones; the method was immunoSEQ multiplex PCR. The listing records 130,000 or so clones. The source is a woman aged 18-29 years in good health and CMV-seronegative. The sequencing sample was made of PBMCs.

The DNA for the CDR3 is TGTGCCAGCAGTGGAGTTGGCGGGAGGGGCAACAATGAGCAGTTCTTC. Its protein product is CASSGVGGRGNNEQFF. The chain carries TRBV6-1 and TRBJ2-1, with 9 bases aligning to TRBD2. Germline CDR1 and CDR2: MNHNS and SASEGT. After removal of 4 bases from V and 5 bases from J, the junction contained 9 bases not matched to a gene. The CDR3 consists of 16 residues.